These 31 T cell receptor beta chains were sequenced from one sample in a study of cytomegalovirus exposure and HLA in healthy donors. 13 Jbeta primers and 60 Vbeta primers were used for the PCR. TCRdb's copy holds only in-frame clones and misses some; the assay was immunoSEQ multiplex PCR. This sample yields roughly 80,000 clones, of which over 70% are seen a single time; roughly 7.2% belongs to the top ten. Sequencing was done on a sample of PBMCs. The receptors were sampled from a woman between 40 and 50 years old in good health and CMV-seronegative.

The rearrangement links TRBV9 to TRBJ2-1; 8 bases are a match to TRBD2. Trimming removed 2 bases from V and 2 bases from J; junction bases left unmatched: 3. Germline CDR1 SGDLS, CDR2 YYNGEE. The CDR3 runs 15 residues. The CDR3 reads CASSVSAGAYNEQFF. The CDR3 nucleotides are TGTGCCAGCAGCGTCTCAGCGGGAGCCTACAATGAGCAGTTCTTC.

In this sample, this clone turned up once. This sequence joins TRBV11-2 and TRBJ1-2; D is ambiguous. CDR1 and CDR2 (germline): SGHAT, FQNNGV. Trimming removed 8 bases at V and 3 bases at J, with 19 bases between. The CDR3 extends over 15 amino acids. DNA of the CDR3: TGTGCCAGCTCCAAAGCGGGAGGGCGGGACTATGGCTACACCTTC. This translates into CASSKAGGRDYGYTF.

V gene TRBV9 combines with J gene TRBJ1-4; TRBD1 is a possible D gene (5 bases). This CDR3 has 15 amino acids. Deletions cut 0 bases from V and 6 bases from J, with 12 bases between. Germline V gene sequence: CDR1 SGDLS, CDR2 YYNGEE. CDR3 residues: CASSVGGGWDEKLFF. The CDR3 nucleotides are TGTGCCAGCAGCGTAGGGGGGGGTTGGGATGAAAAACTGTTTTTT.

This sequence joins TRBV21-1 and TRBJ2-2; no check of the table's D call, TRBD1, against the DNA was made. TRBV21-1 is classified as a pseudogene. The CDR3 has 19 residues. The CDR3 here is CASSKGSGQDGLWTGELFF. In nucleotides, the CDR3 is TGTGCCAGCAGCAAAGGATCGGGACAGGACGGGTTATGGACCGGGGAGCTGTTTTTT.

This clone was seen more than once but under ten times. The CDR3 DNA reads TGTGCCAGCAGTTTCCGGGAACTTAAAGCTTTCTTT. Translation gives CASSFRELKAFF. The chain links TRBV28 to TRBJ1-1, with D unclear. The V and J ends lost 3 bases and 9 bases respectively, with 11 bases between them. CDR1 and CDR2 from the germline V gene are MDHEN and SYDVKM. CDR3 length: 12 residues.

The J gene is TRBJ2-2, the V gene TRBV12-5; a possible D gene is TRBD1 (5 bases). The germline V and J ends were trimmed by 6 bases and 7 bases, with 24 bases remaining between them. CDR3 length equals 17 residues. Looked up from germline, CDR1 is LGHNT and CDR2 is FRNRAP. The CDR3 bases are TGTGCTAGTGGAGGTCAGGGAATTTGGTCGGTCGGCGGGGAGCTGTTTTTT. Its translation is CASGGQGIWSVGGELFF.

This clone occurred once. V is TRBV30 and J is TRBJ2-5, with D possibly TRBD2 on 5 matching bases. Gene TRBJ2-7 matches the end of the DNA better, so the J call may be wrong. Germline CDR1 and CDR2: GTSNPN and SVGIG (reference sequence). The CDR3 sequence is 15 residues long. The chain's CDR3 is CAWSPGSGSGYEQYF. The CDR3 DNA sequence: TGTGCCTGGAGTCCGGGTTCGGGAAGTGGCTACGAGCAGTACTTC.

The gene calls are TRBV5-1 and TRBJ2-1; 8 bases align to TRBD2. The CDR3 runs 15 residues. Trimming removed 4 bases from V and 3 bases from J; junction bases left unmatched: 6. Germline values: CDR1 SGHRS, CDR2 YFSETQ. CDR3 residues: CASSPDGGGYNEQFF. DNA of the CDR3: TGCGCCAGCAGCCCCGACGGGGGGGGCTACAATGAGCAGTTCTTC.

This clone showed up just a few times. The V gene is TRBV18, the J gene TRBJ2-2; 10 bases fit TRBD1. V shed 6 bases, J shed 3 bases, and the junction held 10 bases outside the gene matches. The CDR3 covers 17 residues. The V gene's germline CDR1 is KGHSH and CDR2 LQKENI. CDR3 amino acids: CASSLIGTGVYTGELFF. In DNA, the CDR3 is TGTGCCAGCTCCCTTATTGGGACAGGGGTCTACACCGGGGAGCTGTTTTTT.

This clone has a handful of counts. Written as DNA, the CDR3 is TGTGCCAGCAGCTGGCGCAGGGGGGCCACAGATACGCAGTATTTT. Translation gives CASSWRRGATDTQYF. The chain is built from TRBV5-6 and TRBJ2-3, with a tentative D call TRBD1 (7 bases). Germline CDR1 reads SGHDT; CDR2 reads YYEEEE. CDR3 length equals 15 residues. Trimming left V 3 bases short and J 2 bases short, with 13 bases between. The variable domain in full, completed from reference TRBV5-6 and TRBJ2-3, reads DAGVTQSPTHLIKTRGQQVTLRCSPKSGHDTVSWYQQALGQGPQFIFQYYEEEERQRGNFPDRFSGHQFPNYSSELNVNALLLGDSALYLCASSWRRGATDTQYFGPGTRLTVL.

This chain links TRBV7-8 with TRBJ1-4; 9 bases match TRBD1. V lost 6 bases and J lost 5; bases outside the gene matches: 7. Per germline, CDR1 SGHVS and CDR2 FQNEAQ. This CDR3 region has 15 residues. In DNA form, the CDR3 reads TGTGCCAGCAGGTCGACCGGGACAGGGAATGAAAAACTGTTTTTT. This encodes CASRSTGTGNEKLFF.

The gene calls are TRBV5-1 and TRBJ2-6, with a tentative D call TRBD2 (5 bases). The CDR3 is 16 residues long. Germline loops: CDR1 SGHRS, CDR2 YFSETQ. V was pared by 6 bases and J by 4 bases, with 17 bases between. CDR3 nucleotide sequence: TGCGCCAGCACCCTTCCTCCGGGGTCCGGGGCCAACGTCCTGACTTTC. Its translation: CASTLPPGSGANVLTF.

This clone is a singleton in its sample. The rearrangement joins TRBV28 to TRBJ2-3; TRBD2 aligns across 9 bases. V was pared by 5 bases and J by 2 bases, with 11 bases of the junction left unmatched. This CDR3 spans 17 amino acids. Germline CDR1 MDHEN, CDR2 SYDVKM. The CDR3: CASSPTGLAWDTDTQYF. Written as DNA, the CDR3 is TGTGCCAGCAGTCCCACGGGACTAGCTTGGGACACAGATACGCAGTATTTT. The full variable domain, in which reference TRBV28 and TRBJ2-3 provide the parts outside the CDR3, is DVKVTQSSRYLVKRTGEKVFLECVQDMDHENMFWYRQDPGLGLRLIYFSYDVKMKEKGDIPEGYSVSREKKERFSLILESASTNQTSMYLCASSPTGLAWDTDTQYFGPGTRLTVL.

The chain has TRBV5-1 and TRBJ2-7, with 8 bases matching TRBD1. Looked up from germline, CDR1 is SGHRS and CDR2 is YFSETQ. The CDR3 covers 15 residues. V lost 0 bases, J lost 6 bases, and 8 bases stayed unmatched. The CDR3 DNA sequence: TGCGCCAGCAGCTTGGGGACAGGGAAAAGGGGCGAGCAGTACTTC. Translation gives CASSLGTGKRGEQYF. Drawing the rest from reference TRBV5-1 and TRBJ2-7, the complete variable domain is KAGVTQTPRYLIKTRGQQVTLSCSPISGHRSVSWYQQTPGQGLQFLFEYFSETQRNKGNFPGRFSGRQFSNSRSEMNVSTLELGDSALYLCASSLGTGKRGEQYFGPGTRLTVT.

The rearrangement joins TRBV10-3 to TRBJ1-5; perhaps TRBD1 as D (6 bases). The CDR3 is 16 residues long. V lost 4 bases, J lost 3 bases, and 16 bases lay in between. Per germline, CDR1 ENHRY and CDR2 SYGVKD. CDR3 in amino acids: CAISVGDRNFNQPQHF. The CDR3, as DNA: TGTGCCATCAGTGTTGGAGACAGGAACTTCAATCAGCCCCAGCATTTT.

V gene TRBV6-1 combines with J gene TRBJ2-2, with D possibly matching TRBD1 (6 bases). Between the trimmed V and J ends, which lost 5 bases and 6 bases, there was a span of 7 bases. The CDR3 is 12 amino acids. Germline V CDR1 and CDR2: MNHNS, SASEGT. This CDR3 reads CASSTGSGELFF. CDR3 nucleotide sequence: TGTGCCAGCAGTACAGGGTCCGGGGAGCTGTTTTTT.

This chain uses TRBV19 with TRBJ1-2; 8 bases line up with TRBD1. Unmatched junction bases numbered 6, after V lost 4 bases and J lost 5 bases. Per germline, CDR1 LNHDA and CDR2 SQIVND (reference sequence). The CDR3 has 14 amino acids. In nucleotides, the CDR3 is TGTGCCAGTAGTACCGGGACAGGTCTTTATGGCTACACCTTC. Amino acids: CASSTGTGLYGYTF.

This chain uses TRBV7-8 with TRBJ2-3, with 7 bases matching TRBD2. This CDR3 is built from 17 residues. Trimming cost V 2 bases and J 4 bases; bases outside gene matches: 12. Germline assignment: CDR1 SGHVS and CDR2 FQNEAQ. The chain's CDR3 is CASSLRSSGSFADTQYF. DNA of the CDR3: TGTGCCAGCAGCTTAAGGTCTAGCGGAAGTTTCGCAGATACGCAGTATTTT. The full variable domain, its missing parts supplied by reference TRBV7-8 and TRBJ2-3, is GAGVSQSPRYKVAKRGQDVALRCDPISGHVSLFWYQQALGQGPEFLTYFQNEAQLDKSGLPSDRFFAERPEGSVSTLKIQRTQQEDSAVYLCASSLRSSGSFADTQYFGPGTRLTVL.

The rearrangement uses TRBV28 and TRBJ2-1; 8 bases map to TRBD2. V lost 10 bases, J lost 6 bases, and 14 bases stayed unmatched. Per the germline V gene, CDR1 is MDHEN and CDR2 is SYDVKM. The CDR3 loop spans 15 amino acids. CDR3 coding DNA: TGTGCCATATCTACGACCGGGAGGGCTCCCAATGAGCAGTTCTTC. Protein: CAISTTGRAPNEQFF. Supplemented by reference TRBV28 and TRBJ2-1, the full variable domain reads DVKVTQSSRYLVKRTGEKVFLECVQDMDHENMFWYRQDPGLGLRLIYFSYDVKMKEKGDIPEGYSVSREKKERFSLILESASTNQTSMYLCAISTTGRAPNEQFFGPGTRLTVL.

The chain uses TRBV6-1 and TRBJ2-1, with 9 bases that match TRBD2. Trimming took 7 bases from V and 1 from J; bases not matched to a gene: 5. The CDR3 runs to 15 residues. CDR1 MNHNS and CDR2 SASEGT come from the germline V gene. The DNA for the CDR3 is TGTGCCAGCATTAGGGCGGGAGGGTCCTACAATGAGCAGTTCTTC. This codes for CASIRAGGSYNEQFF.

V usage is TRBV18 and J usage is TRBJ2-7; 7 nucleotides line up with TRBD2. V lost 3 bases and J lost 3; bases outside the gene matches: 5. The germline V gene has CDR1 KGHSH and CDR2 LQKENI. The CDR3 is 14 residues long. The CDR3 DNA is TGTGCCAGCTCACCCGCCGGGAGGCACTACGAGCAGTACTTC. This sequence encodes CASSPAGRHYEQYF. The full variable domain, completed using reference TRBV18 and TRBJ2-7, is NAGVMQNPRHLVRRRGQEARLRCSPMKGHSHVYWYRQLPEEGLKFMVYLQKENIIDESGMPKERFSAEFPKEGPSILRIQQVVRGDSAAYFCASSPAGRHYEQYFGPGTRLTVT.

The chain uses TRBV18 and TRBJ2-7, with D unresolved. In germline, CDR1 is KGHSH, CDR2 LQKENI. CDR3 length: 13 residues. V gave up 1 base and J gave up 3 bases, with 7 bases separating them. The CDR3 bases are TGTGCCAGCTCACCACAGTCTAGCTACGAGCAGTACTTC. This translates into CASSPQSSYEQYF. The full variable domain, in which reference TRBV18 and TRBJ2-7 provide the parts outside the CDR3, is NAGVMQNPRHLVRRRGQEARLRCSPMKGHSHVYWYRQLPEEGLKFMVYLQKENIIDESGMPKERFSAEFPKEGPSILRIQQVVRGDSAAYFCASSPQSSYEQYFGPGTRLTVT.

The chain uses TRBV5-6 and TRBJ1-1; a weak D match, TRBD1 (5 bases). The germline V gene encodes CDR1 SGHDT and CDR2 YYEEEE. V lost 4 bases, J lost 1 base, and 17 bases lay in between. The CDR3 has 16 amino acids. The CDR3: CASSLTSGGKNTEAFF. CDR3 nucleotide sequence: TGTGCCAGCAGCCTCACCTCCGGGGGTAAGAACACTGAAGCTTTCTTT.

The rearrangement links TRBV30 to TRBJ2-1, with a tentative D call TRBD2 (6 bases). The CDR3 covers 11 residues. V lost 7 bases, J lost 13 bases, and 17 bases lay in between. Germline V gives CDR1 GTSNPN, CDR2 SVGIG (reference sequence). CDR3 DNA: TGTGCCTCTCACCCGGAGGGTCGACAGTTCTTC. As protein: CASHPEGRQFF.

This chain links TRBV30 with TRBJ1-2, with TRBD1 identical over 7 bases. CDR1 and CDR2 from the germline V gene are GTSNPN and SVGIG (reference sequence). The J segment lost 14 bases and the V segment lost 6 bases, leaving 12 bases of the junction unmatched. The CDR3 has 11 amino acids. The CDR3 DNA follows: TGTGCCTGCGCCTATTGGACAGGCTGGACCTTC. It codes for CACAYWTGWTF.

This clone was counted once. The V gene is TRBV27, the J gene TRBJ2-1; a possible D gene is TRBD1 (5 bases). The CDR3 sequence is 13 residues long. Germline CDR1 MNHEY, CDR2 SMNVEV (reference sequence). V gave up 1 base and J gave up 6 bases, with 7 bases separating them. The DNA of the CDR3 is TGTGCCAGCAGTTTATTTCAGGGCAATGAGCAGTTCTTC. Its translation: CASSLFQGNEQFF.

This chain connects TRBV25-1 to TRBJ1-2, with a tentative D call TRBD1 (6 bases). Germline CDR1 MGHDK, CDR2 SYGVNS. V was trimmed by 4 bases and J by 4 bases, leaving 19 bases between them. This CDR3 contains 16 residues. The CDR3 region is CASSGRFGQSLYGYTF. DNA of the CDR3: TGTGCCAGCAGTGGGCGGTTTGGACAGAGTCTCTATGGCTACACCTTC.

This sequence joins TRBV5-8 and TRBJ2-7, with D perhaps TRBD2 (6 bases). The ends were cut back, 5 bases at V and 2 bases at J, with 14 bases in the middle. Germline lookup yields CDR1 SGHTS and CDR2 YDEGEE. CDR3 size: 14 residues. The CDR3 bases are TGTGCCAGCAGTAAAGCGGGCAGAACCTACGAGCAGTACTTC. Amino acid sequence: CASSKAGRTYEQYF.

This clone was seen only once. The chain couples TRBV5-1 to TRBJ1-4; 8 bases agree with TRBD1. The length of the CDR3 is 16 residues. V shed 4 bases and J 3 bases; nucleotides not matched to a gene: 8. The germline gives CDR1 SGHRS, CDR2 YFSETQ. Written as DNA, the CDR3 is TGCGCCAGCAGCCCAACACCGGGACAGGCTAATGAAAAACTGTTTTTT. Its protein product is CASSPTPGQANEKLFF.

This chain uses TRBV15 with TRBJ2-7; 10 nucleotides match TRBD2. Germline CDR1 and CDR2: LNHNV and YYDKDF (reference sequence). The CDR3 spans 16 residues. The trim removed 0 bases at V and 0 bases at J, leaving 2 bases unmatched. For the CDR3, the DNA is TGTGCCACCAGCAGAGATCTAGCGGGGGCCTCCTACGAGCAGTACTTC. Amino acid sequence: CATSRDLAGASYEQYF.

The V and J genes are TRBV7-8 and TRBJ2-1; TRBD2 matches 11 bases. V shed 8 bases, J shed 6 bases, and the junction held 6 bases outside the gene matches. CDR1 is SGHVS and CDR2 is FQNEAQ in the germline V gene. The CDR3 totals 14 residues. The CDR3 DNA follows: TGTGCCAGCGTATTAGCGGGGGGGCCCAATGAGCAGTTCTTC. Translation gives CASVLAGGPNEQFF.